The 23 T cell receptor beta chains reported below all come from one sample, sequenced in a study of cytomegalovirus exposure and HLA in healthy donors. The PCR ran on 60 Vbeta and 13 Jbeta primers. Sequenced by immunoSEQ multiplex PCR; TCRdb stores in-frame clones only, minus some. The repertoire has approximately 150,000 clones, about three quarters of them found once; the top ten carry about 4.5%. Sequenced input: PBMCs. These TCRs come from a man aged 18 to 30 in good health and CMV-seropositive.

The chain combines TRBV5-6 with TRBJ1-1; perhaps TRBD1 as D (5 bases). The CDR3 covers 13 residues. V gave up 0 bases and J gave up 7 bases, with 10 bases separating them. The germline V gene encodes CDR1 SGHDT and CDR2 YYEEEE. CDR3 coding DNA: TGTGCCAGCAGCTTGGTTGCGCAGGGTGAAGCTTTCTTT. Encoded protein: CASSLVAQGEAFF.

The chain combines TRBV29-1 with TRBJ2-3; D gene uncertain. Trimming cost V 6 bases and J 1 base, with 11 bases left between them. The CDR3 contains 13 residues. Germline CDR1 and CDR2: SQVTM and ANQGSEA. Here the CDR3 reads CSVNPTGTDTQYF. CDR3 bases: TGCAGCGTGAACCCCACTGGCACAGATACGCAGTATTTT.

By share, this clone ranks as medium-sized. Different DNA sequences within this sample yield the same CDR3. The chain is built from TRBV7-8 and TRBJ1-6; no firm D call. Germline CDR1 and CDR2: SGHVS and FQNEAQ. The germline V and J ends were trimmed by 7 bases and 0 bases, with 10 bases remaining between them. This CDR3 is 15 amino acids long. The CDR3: CASISGSSYNSPLHF. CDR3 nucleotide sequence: TGTGCCAGCATTTCGGGGAGCTCCTATAATTCACCCCTCCACTTT. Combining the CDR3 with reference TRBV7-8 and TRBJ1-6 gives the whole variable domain GAGVSQSPRYKVAKRGQDVALRCDPISGHVSLFWYQQALGQGPEFLTYFQNEAQLDKSGLPSDRFFAERPEGSVSTLKIQRTQQEDSAVYLCASISGSSYNSPLHFGNGTRLTVT.

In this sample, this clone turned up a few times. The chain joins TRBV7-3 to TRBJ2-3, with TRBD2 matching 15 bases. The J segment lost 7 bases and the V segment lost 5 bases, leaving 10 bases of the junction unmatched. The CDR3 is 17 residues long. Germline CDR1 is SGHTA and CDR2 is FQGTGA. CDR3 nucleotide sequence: TGTGCCAGCAGCCCCTGGACTAGCGGGGGGGCCGGTTATACGCAGTATTTT. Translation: CASSPWTSGGAGYTQYF.

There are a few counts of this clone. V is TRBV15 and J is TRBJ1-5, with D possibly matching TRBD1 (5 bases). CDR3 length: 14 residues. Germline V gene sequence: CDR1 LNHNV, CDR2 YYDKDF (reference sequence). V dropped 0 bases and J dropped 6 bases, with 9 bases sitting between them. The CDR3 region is CATSRDWGGQPQHF. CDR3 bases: TGTGCCACCAGCAGAGATTGGGGGGGTCAGCCCCAGCATTTT. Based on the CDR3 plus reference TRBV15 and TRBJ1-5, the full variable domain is DAMVIQNPRYQVTQFGKPVTLSCSQTLNHNVMYWYQQKSSQAPKLLFHYYDKDFNNEADTPDNFQSRRPNTSFCFLDIRSPGLGDTAMYLCATSRDWGGQPQHFGDGTRLSIL.

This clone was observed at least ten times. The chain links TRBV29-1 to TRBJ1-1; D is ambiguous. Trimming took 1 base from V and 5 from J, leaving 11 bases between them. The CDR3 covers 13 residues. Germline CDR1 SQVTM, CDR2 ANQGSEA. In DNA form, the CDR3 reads TGCAGCGTTGAAGTGCAGGAGGGAACTGAAGCTTTCTTT. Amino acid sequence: CSVEVQEGTEAFF.

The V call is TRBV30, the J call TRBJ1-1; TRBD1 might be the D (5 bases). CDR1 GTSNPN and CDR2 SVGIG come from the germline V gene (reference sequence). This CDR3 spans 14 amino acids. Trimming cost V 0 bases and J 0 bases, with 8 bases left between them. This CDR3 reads CAWSVTGLNTEAFF. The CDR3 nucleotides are TGTGCCTGGAGTGTAACAGGATTGAACACTGAAGCTTTCTTT.

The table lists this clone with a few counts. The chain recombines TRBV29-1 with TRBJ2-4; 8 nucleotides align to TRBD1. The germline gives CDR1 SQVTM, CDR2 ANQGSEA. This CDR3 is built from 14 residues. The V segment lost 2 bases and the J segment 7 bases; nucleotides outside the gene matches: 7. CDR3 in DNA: TGCAGCGTTGAATTGCAGGGGGCTTTGAACATTCAGTACTTC. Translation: CSVELQGALNIQYF.

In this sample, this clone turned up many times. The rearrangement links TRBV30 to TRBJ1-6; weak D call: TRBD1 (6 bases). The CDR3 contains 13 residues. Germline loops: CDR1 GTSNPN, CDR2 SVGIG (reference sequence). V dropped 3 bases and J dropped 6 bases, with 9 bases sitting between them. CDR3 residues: CAWRDSINSPLHF. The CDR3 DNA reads TGTGCCTGGAGGGACAGTATTAATTCACCCCTCCACTTT.

DNA of the CDR3: TGTGCCAGCAGACCTAACAGGGGTGCTTCGTCGGGGGAGCTGTTTTTT. This sequence encodes CASRPNRGASSGELFF. This chain uses TRBV7-8 with TRBJ2-2; 7 bases fit TRBD1. V lost 6 bases, J lost 8 bases, and 15 bases stayed unmatched. The germline V gene has CDR1 SGHVS and CDR2 FQNEAQ. The CDR3 is 16 residues long.

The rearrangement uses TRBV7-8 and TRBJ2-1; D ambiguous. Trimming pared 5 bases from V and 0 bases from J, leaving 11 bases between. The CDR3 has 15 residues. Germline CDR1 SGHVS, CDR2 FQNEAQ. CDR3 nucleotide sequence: TGTGCCAGCAGCAAAAGCGATTACTCCTACAATGAGCAGTTCTTC. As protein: CASSKSDYSYNEQFF.

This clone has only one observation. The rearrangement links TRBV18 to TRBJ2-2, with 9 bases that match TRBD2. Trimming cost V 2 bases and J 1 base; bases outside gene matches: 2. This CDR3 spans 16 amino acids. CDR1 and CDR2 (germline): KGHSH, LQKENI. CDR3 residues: CASSPVSGRNTGELFF. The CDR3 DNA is TGTGCCAGCTCACCAGTTAGCGGGAGGAACACCGGGGAGCTGTTTTTT. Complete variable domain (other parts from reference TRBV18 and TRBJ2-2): NAGVMQNPRHLVRRRGQEARLRCSPMKGHSHVYWYRQLPEEGLKFMVYLQKENIIDESGMPKERFSAEFPKEGPSILRIQQVVRGDSAAYFCASSPVSGRNTGELFFGEGSRLTVL.

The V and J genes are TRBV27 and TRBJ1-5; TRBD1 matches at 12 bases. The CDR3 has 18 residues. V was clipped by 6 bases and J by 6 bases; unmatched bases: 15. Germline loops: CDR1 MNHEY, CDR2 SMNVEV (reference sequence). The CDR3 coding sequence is TGTGCCAGCAGCCCCGGGACAGGGGGCGCATCGGGCGGTCAGCCCCAGCATTTT. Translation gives CASSPGTGGASGGQPQHF.

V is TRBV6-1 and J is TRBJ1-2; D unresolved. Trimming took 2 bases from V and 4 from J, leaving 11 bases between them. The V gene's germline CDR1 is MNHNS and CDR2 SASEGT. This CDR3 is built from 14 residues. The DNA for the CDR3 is TGTGCCAGCAGTGAATGGGTACAGAGCTATGGCTACACCTTC. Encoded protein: CASSEWVQSYGYTF.

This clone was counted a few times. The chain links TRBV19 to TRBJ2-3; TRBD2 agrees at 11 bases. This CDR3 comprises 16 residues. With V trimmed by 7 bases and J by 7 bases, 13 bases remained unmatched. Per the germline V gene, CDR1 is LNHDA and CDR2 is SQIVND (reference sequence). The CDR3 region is CASTAVSGRAVNTQYF. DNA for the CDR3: TGTGCCAGTACCGCGGTTAGCGGGAGGGCCGTTAATACGCAGTATTTT.

This CDR3 is CASSLIESTDTQYF. CDR3 nucleotide sequence: TGCGCCAGCAGCCTTATTGAGTCCACAGATACGCAGTATTTT. This chain links TRBV5-1 with TRBJ2-3; unclear D gene. This CDR3 is 14 amino acids long. Germline CDR1 SGHRS, CDR2 YFSETQ. V lost 4 bases, J lost 2 bases, and 11 bases lay in between.

In DNA form, the CDR3 reads TGTGCCAGTAGTAGAAACAGGGGAGTCACTGAAGCTTTCTTT. Protein: CASSRNRGVTEAFF. The V call is TRBV19, the J call TRBJ1-1; TRBD1 aligns across 7 bases. Germline V gene sequence: CDR1 LNHDA, CDR2 SQIVND (reference sequence). This CDR3 has 14 amino acids. Unmatched junction bases numbered 6, after V lost 4 bases and J lost 4 bases.

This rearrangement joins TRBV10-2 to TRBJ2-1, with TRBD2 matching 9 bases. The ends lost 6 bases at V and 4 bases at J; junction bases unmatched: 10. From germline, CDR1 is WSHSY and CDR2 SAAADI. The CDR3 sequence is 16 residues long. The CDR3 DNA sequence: TGCGCCAGCAGAACCCTGAGCGGGAGGAAGTACAATGAGCAGTTCTTC. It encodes CASRTLSGRKYNEQFF.

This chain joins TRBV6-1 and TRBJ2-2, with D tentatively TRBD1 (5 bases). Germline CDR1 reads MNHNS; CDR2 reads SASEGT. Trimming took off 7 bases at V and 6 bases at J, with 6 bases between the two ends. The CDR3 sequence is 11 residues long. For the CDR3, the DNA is TGTGCCAGCACCAGGGCCGGGGAGCTGTTTTTT. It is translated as CASTRAGELFF.

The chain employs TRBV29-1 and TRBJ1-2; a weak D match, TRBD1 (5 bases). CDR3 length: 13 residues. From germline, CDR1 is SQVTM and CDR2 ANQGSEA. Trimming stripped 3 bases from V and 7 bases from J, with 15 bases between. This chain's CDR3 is CSVEFQGLAGYTF. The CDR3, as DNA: TGCAGCGTTGAGTTCCAGGGTCTGGCTGGCTACACCTTC.

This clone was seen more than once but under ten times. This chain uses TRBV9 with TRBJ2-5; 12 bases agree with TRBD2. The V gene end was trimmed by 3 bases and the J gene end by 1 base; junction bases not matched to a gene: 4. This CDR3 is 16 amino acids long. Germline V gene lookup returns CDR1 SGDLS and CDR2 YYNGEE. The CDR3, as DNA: TGTGCCAGCAGCGGCGGACTAGCGGGGATCCAAGAGACCCAGTACTTC. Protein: CASSGGLAGIQETQYF.

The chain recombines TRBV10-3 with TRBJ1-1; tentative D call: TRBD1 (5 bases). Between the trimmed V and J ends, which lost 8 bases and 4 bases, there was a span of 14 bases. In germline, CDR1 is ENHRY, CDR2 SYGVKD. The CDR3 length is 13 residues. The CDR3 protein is CAIGEGSFTEAFF. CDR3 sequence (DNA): TGTGCCATCGGGGAGGGGAGTTTCACTGAAGCTTTCTTT.

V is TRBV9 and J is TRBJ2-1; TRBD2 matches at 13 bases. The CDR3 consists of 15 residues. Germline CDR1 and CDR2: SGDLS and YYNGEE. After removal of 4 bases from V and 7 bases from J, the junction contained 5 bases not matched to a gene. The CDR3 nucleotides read TGTGCCAGCAGCCTCGGGACTAGCGGGGTGAATGAGCAGTTCTTC. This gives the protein CASSLGTSGVNEQFF.